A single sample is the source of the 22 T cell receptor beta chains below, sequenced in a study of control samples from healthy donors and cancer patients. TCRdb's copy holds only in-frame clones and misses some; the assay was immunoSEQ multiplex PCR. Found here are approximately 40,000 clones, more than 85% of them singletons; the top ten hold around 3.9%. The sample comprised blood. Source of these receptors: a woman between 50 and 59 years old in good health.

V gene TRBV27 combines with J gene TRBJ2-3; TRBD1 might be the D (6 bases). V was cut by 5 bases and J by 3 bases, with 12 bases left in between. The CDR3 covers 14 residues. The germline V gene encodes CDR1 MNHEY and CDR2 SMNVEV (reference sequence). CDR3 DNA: TGTGCCAGCAGTGATACAGGGTGGACAGATACGCAGTATTTT. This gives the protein CASSDTGWTDTQYF.

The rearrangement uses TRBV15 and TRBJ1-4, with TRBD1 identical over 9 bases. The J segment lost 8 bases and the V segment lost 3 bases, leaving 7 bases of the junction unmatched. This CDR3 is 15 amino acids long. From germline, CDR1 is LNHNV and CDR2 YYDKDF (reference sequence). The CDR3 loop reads CATSSGRDREEKLFF. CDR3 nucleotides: TGTGCCACCAGCAGTGGCCGGGACAGGGAGGAAAAACTGTTTTTT.

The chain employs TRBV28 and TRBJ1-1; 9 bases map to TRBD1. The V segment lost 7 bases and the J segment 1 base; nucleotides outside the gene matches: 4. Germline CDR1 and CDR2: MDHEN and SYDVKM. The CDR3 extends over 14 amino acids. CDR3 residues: CASTWTGENTEAFF. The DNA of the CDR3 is TGTGCCAGCACTTGGACAGGGGAGAACACTGAAGCTTTCTTT.

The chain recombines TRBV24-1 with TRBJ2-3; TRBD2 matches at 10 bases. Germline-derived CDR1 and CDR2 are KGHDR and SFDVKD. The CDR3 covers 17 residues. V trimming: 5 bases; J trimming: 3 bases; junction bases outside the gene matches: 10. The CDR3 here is CATSGWGAGGTTDTQYF. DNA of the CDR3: TGTGCCACCAGTGGGTGGGGAGCGGGGGGGACGACAGATACGCAGTATTTT.

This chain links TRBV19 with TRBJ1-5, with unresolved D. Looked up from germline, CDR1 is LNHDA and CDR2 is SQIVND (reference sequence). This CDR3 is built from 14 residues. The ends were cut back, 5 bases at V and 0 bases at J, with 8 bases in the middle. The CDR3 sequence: CASSRGHSNQPQHF. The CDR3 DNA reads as TGTGCCAGTAGTCGGGGTCATAGCAATCAGCCCCAGCATTTT.

The CDR3 coding sequence is TGTGCCAGTAGTATATGGGGGACAGGGAGCGAAAAACTGTTTTTT. It codes for CASSIWGTGSEKLFF. The genes are TRBV19 and TRBJ1-4, with 9 bases lining up with TRBD1. J lost 8 bases, V lost 2 bases, and 6 bases had no gene match. This CDR3 is 15 amino acids long. Germline V gene lookup returns CDR1 LNHDA and CDR2 SQIVND (reference sequence).

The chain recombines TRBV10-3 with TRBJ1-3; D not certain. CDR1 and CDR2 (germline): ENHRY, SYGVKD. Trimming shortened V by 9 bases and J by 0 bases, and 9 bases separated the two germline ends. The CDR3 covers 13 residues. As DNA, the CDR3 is TGTGCCATTAGAGACAACTCTGGAAACACCATATATTTT. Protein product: CAIRDNSGNTIYF.

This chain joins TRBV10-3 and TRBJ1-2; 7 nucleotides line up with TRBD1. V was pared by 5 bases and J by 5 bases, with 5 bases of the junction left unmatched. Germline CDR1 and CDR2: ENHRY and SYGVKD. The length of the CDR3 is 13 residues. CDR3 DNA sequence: TGTGCCATCAGTTCTAAGGGGGCGTATGGCTACACCTTC. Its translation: CAISSKGAYGYTF.

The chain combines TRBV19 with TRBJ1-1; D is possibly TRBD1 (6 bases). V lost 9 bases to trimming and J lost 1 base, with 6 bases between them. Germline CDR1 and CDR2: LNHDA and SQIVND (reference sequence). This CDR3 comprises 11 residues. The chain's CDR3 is CASRGNTEAFF. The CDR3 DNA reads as TGTGCCAGCAGGGGGAACACTGAAGCTTTCTTT.

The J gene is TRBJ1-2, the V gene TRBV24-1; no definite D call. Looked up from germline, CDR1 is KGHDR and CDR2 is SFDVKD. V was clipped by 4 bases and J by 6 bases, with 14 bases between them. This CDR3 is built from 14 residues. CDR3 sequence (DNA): TGTGCCACCAGTGACCCTCCGGTTTCGAATGGCTACACCTTC. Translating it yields CATSDPPVSNGYTF.

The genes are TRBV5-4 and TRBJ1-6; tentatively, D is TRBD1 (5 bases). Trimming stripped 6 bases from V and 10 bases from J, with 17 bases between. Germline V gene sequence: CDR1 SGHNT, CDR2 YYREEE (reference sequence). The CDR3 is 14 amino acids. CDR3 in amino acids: CASTQAGVNSPLHF. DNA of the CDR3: TGTGCCAGCACCCAAGCGGGGGTAAACTCACCCCTCCACTTT.

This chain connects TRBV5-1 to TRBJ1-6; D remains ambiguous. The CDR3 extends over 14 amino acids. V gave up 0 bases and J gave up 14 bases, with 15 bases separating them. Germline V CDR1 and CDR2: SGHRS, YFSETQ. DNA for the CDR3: TGCGCCAGCAGCTTGGAACAGTTCCCCTTGTCCCTCCACTTT. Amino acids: CASSLEQFPLSLHF. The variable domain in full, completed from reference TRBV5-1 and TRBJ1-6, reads KAGVTQTPRYLIKTRGQQVTLSCSPISGHRSVSWYQQTPGQGLQFLFEYFSETQRNKGNFPGRFSGRQFSNSRSEMNVSTLELGDSALYLCASSLEQFPLSLHFGNGTRLTVT.

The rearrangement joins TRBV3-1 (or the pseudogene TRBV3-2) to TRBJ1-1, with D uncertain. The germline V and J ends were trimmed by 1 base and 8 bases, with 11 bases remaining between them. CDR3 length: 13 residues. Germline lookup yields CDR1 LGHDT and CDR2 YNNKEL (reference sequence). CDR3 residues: CASSQGLRLEAFF. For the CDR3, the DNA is TGTGCCAGCAGCCAAGGACTCCGACTCGAAGCTTTCTTT.

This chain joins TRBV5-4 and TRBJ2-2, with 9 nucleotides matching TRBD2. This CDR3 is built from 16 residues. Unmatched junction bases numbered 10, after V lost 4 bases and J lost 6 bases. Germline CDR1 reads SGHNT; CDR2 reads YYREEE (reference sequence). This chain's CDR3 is CASSPGTSIRSGELFF. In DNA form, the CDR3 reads TGTGCCAGCAGCCCCGGGACTAGCATTAGGTCCGGGGAGCTGTTTTTT.

The CDR3 DNA sequence: TGTGCCAGCAGTTTAAAGCTACCTGGAAACACCATATATTTT. Translating it yields CASSLKLPGNTIYF. This chain links TRBV27 with TRBJ1-3; D is uncertain. Trimming shortened V by 2 bases and J by 2 bases, and 7 bases separated the two germline ends. The CDR3 is 14 amino acids. Germline CDR1 MNHEY, CDR2 SMNVEV (reference sequence).

The CDR3 is CASSGTGGTYEQYF. The CDR3 DNA reads TGTGCCAGCAGTGGGACAGGGGGGACCTACGAGCAGTACTTC. V gene TRBV2 combines with J gene TRBJ2-7, with 10 bases aligning to TRBD1. J was trimmed by 2 bases and V by 4 bases; bases with no gene match: 2. CDR3 size: 14 residues. CDR1 is SNHLY and CDR2 is FYNNEI in the germline V gene.

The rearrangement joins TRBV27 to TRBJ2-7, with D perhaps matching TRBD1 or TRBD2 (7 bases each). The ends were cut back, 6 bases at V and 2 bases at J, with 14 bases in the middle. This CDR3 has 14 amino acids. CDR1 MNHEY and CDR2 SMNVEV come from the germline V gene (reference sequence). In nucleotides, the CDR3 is TGTGCCAGCAGAAGGGACAGCGGGACCTACGAGCAGTACTTC. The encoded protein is CASRRDSGTYEQYF.

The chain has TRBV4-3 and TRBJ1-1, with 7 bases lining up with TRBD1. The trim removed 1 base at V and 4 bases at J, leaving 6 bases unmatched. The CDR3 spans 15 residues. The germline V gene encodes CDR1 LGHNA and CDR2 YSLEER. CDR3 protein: CASSQVLSGGTEAFF. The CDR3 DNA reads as TGCGCCAGCAGCCAAGTCCTCTCAGGGGGCACTGAAGCTTTCTTT.

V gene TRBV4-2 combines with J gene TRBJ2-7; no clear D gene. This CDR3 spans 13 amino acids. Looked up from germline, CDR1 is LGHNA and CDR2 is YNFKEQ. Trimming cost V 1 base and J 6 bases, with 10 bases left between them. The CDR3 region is CASSQGKKSEQYF. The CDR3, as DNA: TGTGCCAGCAGCCAAGGGAAGAAATCCGAGCAGTACTTC.

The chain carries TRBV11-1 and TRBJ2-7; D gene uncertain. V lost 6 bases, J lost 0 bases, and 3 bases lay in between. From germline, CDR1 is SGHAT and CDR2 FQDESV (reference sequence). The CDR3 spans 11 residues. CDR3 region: CASSTSYEQYF. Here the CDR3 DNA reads TGTGCCAGCAGTACCTCCTACGAGCAGTACTTC.

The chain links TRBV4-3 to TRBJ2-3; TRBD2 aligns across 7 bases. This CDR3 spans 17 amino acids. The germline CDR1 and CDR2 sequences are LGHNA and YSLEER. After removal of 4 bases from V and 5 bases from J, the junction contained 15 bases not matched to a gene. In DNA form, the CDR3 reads TGCGCCAGCAGCCTGGGGGGGGGAGCGAGTGAAGAAGATACGCAGTATTTT. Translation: CASSLGGGASEEDTQYF.

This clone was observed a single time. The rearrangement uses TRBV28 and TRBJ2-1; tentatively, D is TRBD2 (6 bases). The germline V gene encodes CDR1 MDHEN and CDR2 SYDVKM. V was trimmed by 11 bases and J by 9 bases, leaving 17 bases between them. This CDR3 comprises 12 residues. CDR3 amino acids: CARPPSEGEQFF. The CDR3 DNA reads TGTGCCCGCCCCCCTAGCGAGGGTGAGCAGTTCTTC.